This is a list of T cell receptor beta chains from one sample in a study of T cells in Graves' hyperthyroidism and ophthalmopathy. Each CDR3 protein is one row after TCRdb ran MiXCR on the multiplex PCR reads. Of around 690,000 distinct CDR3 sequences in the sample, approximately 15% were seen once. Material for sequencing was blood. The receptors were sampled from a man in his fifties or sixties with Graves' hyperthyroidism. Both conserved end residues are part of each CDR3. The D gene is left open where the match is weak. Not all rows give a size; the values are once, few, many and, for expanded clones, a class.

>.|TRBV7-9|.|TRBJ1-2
TGTGCCAGCAGCCGGGACACACATGACTACACCTTC
CASSRDTHDYTF
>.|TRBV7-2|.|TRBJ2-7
TGTGCCAGCAGCACGGAATGGGGGGCACCCGAGCAGTACTTC
CASSTEWGAPEQYF
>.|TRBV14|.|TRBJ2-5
TGTGCCAGCAGCCAAGATAGACTTCGAGGGACCCAGTACTTC
CASSQDRLRGTQYF
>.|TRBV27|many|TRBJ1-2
TGTGCCAGCAGTTTGGGCAGGTCATCTGGCTACACCTTC
CASSLGRSSGYTF
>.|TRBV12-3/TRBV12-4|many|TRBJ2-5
TGTGCCAGTTCTCAGGGGAATGGAGAGACCCAGTACTTC
CASSQGNGETQYF
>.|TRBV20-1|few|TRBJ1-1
TGCAGTGCTAGTGGAACAGGAGTTCTGAACACTGAAGCTTTCTTT
CSASGTGVLNTEAFF
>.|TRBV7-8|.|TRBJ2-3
TGTGCCAGCAGCCCCCTAGTAAACACAGATACGCAGTATTTT
CASSPLVNTDTQYF
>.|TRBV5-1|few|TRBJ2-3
TGCGCCAGCAGTGAACTAGCCACAGATACGCAGTATTTT
CASSELATDTQYF
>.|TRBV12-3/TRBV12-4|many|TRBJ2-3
TGTGTCAGCGGTAGCATCCTCGGAGGCACAGATACGCAGTATTTT
CVSGSILGGTDTQYF
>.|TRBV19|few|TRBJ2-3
TGTGCCAGTAGGGAGGCGGCGGGAAGCACAGATACGCAGTATTTT
CASREAAGSTDTQYF
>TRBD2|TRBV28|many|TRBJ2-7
TGTGCCAGCAGTTCGCGTGGGGCGGGAGAAGACGAGCAGTACTTC
CASSSRGAGEDEQYF
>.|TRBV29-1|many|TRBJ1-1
TGCAGCGTGTGGACAGCAATGAACACTGAAGCTTTCTTT
CSVWTAMNTEAFF
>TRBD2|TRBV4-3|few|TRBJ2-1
TGCGCCAGCAGCCAAAGTAGCGGGACCTCCTACAATGAGCAGTTCTTC
CASSQSSGTSYNEQFF
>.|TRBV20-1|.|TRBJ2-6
TGCAGTGCTAGAGATCGGTACTCTGGGGCCAACGTCCTGACTTTC
CSARDRYSGANVLTF
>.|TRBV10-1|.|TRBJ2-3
TGCGCCAGCAGTGAGGGGATCGAGGAAGCAACAGATACGCAGTATTTT
CASSEGIEEATDTQYF
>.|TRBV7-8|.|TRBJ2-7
TGTGCCAGCAGCACCGGGACGATCAGTTCCGAGCAGTACTTC
CASSTGTISSEQYF
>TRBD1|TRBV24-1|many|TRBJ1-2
TGTGCCACCAGTGATTGGGACAGGGCCTATGGCTACACCTTC
CATSDWDRAYGYTF
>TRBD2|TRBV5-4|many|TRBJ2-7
TGTGCCAGCAGCTTGAGCGGGAGTCGCCACGAGCAGTACTTC
CASSLSGSRHEQYF
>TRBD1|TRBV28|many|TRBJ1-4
TGTGCCAGCAGGTCAGGGACAGGGGCGAATGAAAAACTGTTTTTT
CASRSGTGANEKLFF
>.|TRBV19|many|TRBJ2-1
TGTGCCAGTAGTATGCAGGGGGAGGGGTTTAACAATGAGCAGTTCTTC
CASSMQGEGFNNEQFF
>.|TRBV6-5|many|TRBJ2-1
TGTGCCAGCAGTTACTCCATGTTCAGCTCCTACAATGAGCAGTTCTTC
CASSYSMFSSYNEQFF
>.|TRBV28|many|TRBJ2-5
TGTGCCAGCAGTTCAGCCTTGGCAGGGCGAGAGACCCAGTACTTC
CASSSALAGRETQYF
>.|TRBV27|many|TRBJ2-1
TGTGCCAGCAGTTTATGGGGCCATGAGCAGTTCTTC
CASSLWGHEQFF
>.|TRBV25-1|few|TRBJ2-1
TGTGCCAGCAGTGAACCCCAAAGCGGCACCTACAATGAGCAGTTCTTC
CASSEPQSGTYNEQFF
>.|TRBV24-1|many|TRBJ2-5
TGTGCCACCAGTGATTTGACGGACCTGCAAGAGACCCAGTACTTC
CATSDLTDLQETQYF
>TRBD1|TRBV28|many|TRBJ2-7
TGTGCCAGCTTCGACAGGGAGAGGTACGAGCAGTACTTC
CASFDRERYEQYF